This entry is about one TCR beta chain. This clonotype was seen repeatedly, ten times or more. This clone's antigen is unknown. It has no much larger one-base neighbor in the sample; base qualities were not kept. This sample stems from a study of identical twins (dated by TCRdb to about 2016). The study in broad terms: The study deep-sequenced TCR alpha and beta repertoires from monozygotic twins, unrelated adults of various ages and cord blood to test whether fetal clonotypes persist. To rule out contamination, replicate twin experiments were performed at different times with different library preparation protocols.

Library preparation used 5' RACE. Instrument on record: Illumina HiSeq 2000. Template switching added a universal primer binding site, and the final cDNA carried a unique molecular identifier that allowed TCR cDNA molecules to be counted accurately. Specific primers in the conserved constant-segment region were used to synthesize first-strand cDNA for TCR alpha and beta chains. Each cDNA library was double barcoded, with a SMART-Mk sample barcode plus Illumina barcodes, to control for contamination. TruSeq adapter sequences, together with Illumina sample barcodes, were added in two successive PCR steps. TCR alpha and beta cDNA libraries were sequenced on the Illumina HiSeq platform with custom primers. As for how the authors treated the data: Raw reads were processed with MiGEC to extract unique molecular identifiers, and MiXCR was used to determine CDR3 positions. For each individual, recombination models were inferred using an EM algorithm with the repgenHMM and IGoR tools. The tcR package in R was used for shared clonotype analysis, with sharing normalized by the product of cloneset sizes. To study raw recombination free of thymic and clonal selection effects, out-of-frame nonproductive sequences were analyzed. TCRdb reanalyzed the raw reads on its own, using fastp at Q25 for trimming and MiXCR for clone calling, and kept in-frame beta chains. CDR3 protein duplicates are merged, each entry listing the most common genes and DNA. These V and J calls rely on TCRdb rather than the paper's analysis. A total of roughly 710,000 distinct CDR3 sequences appear in this sample, over 5% of them only once. The ten largest clonotypes hold around 1.9% of the sample.

Overall study results and their limits: The excess sharing between twins in beta out-of-frame sequences was weaker because fewer shared sequences reduced the signal-to-noise ratio. Abundant cord blood beta clonotypes had fewer insertions, young adult naive repertoires showed a similar but weaker trend, and memory repertoires showed no such trend. Conclusions relied on cross-sectional statistical analysis, since the same donors could not be followed over many years. Compared with coincidental sharing between unrelated individuals, an excess of low generation-probability sequences was observed among out-of-frame TCR alpha sequences shared between twins. Zero-insertion analyses could be partly confounded by invariant T cells such as MAIT and iNKT, though diverse VJ usage argued against such confounding for most clonotypes. Recombination models systematically underestimated out-of-frame TCR alpha sharing in monozygotic twins but agreed with sharing between unrelated individuals.

Only healthy Caucasian donors were included. Three unrelated non-twin adults were also sequenced: a male aged 18 to 29, a male aged 50 to 60 and a female aged 50 to 60. Miltenyi CD45RO+ enrichment and human naive T-cell isolation kits were used to isolate memory (CD45RO+) and naive T cells from PBMC. In the germline V gene (reference sequence), CDR1 corresponds to MNHNY and CDR2 to SVGAGI. From cysteine to valine, the CDR3 is 12 amino acids long. The DNA shown is the 36-base CDR3, in frame from base 1. Compared with germline, V lacks 4 bases and J lacks 6 bases; bases without a gene match: 2. The chain joins TRBV6-6 to TRBJ2-7; 8 nucleotides in the junction match TRBD1. The sequence was collected from a man aged 18 to 29 in good health. Sequencing input: naive T cells sorted from blood. Sample cell subset or site, as interpreted from the label and publication: cells isolated with a human naive T-cell isolation kit. The sequenced DNA: TGTGCCAGCAGTTTACAGGGGGGCGAGCAGTACGTC. Its translation is CASSLQGGEQYV.